These 5 T cell receptor beta chains share one sample of origin, sequenced in a study of PD-1 blockade in classical Hodgkin lymphoma. The method was immunoSEQ multiplex PCR; TCRdb's version includes in-frame clones alone and lacks a portion of them. The sample lists more than 30,000 clones; around 80% were seen once. The sample's time point: cycle 4 day 1 (C4D1), after 6 weeks of nivolumab. Every patient had relapsed following autologous stem cell transplantation, and cohorts differed in brentuximab vedotin exposure. Sample: peripheral blood mononuclear cells (PBMCs), taken before the fourth cycle of nivolumab. The receptors were sampled from a human donor with classical Hodgkin lymphoma.

CDR3: CASSLGARIDTQYF. For the CDR3, the DNA is TGTGCCAGCAGCTTAGGGGCCCGTATAGATACGCAGTATTTT. V usage is TRBV7-2 and J usage is TRBJ2-3, with unresolved D. The V gene's germline CDR1 is SGHTA and CDR2 FQGNSA. Trimming removed 1 base at V and 5 bases at J, with 10 bases between. This CDR3 is 14 amino acids long.

By proportion, this clone is medium-sized (0.01 to 0.1%). The chain combines TRBV29-1 with TRBJ1-5; tentative D call: TRBD1 (6 bases). The CDR3 is 13 residues long. Germline CDR1 reads SQVTM; CDR2 reads ANQGSEA. The V gene lost 4 bases and the J gene lost 4 bases, with 11 bases spanning the gap. The CDR3 reads CSVARGNNQPQHF. The DNA for the CDR3 is TGCAGCGTTGCCAGGGGCAATAATCAGCCCCAGCATTTT.

This chain links TRBV28 with TRBJ2-2; no definite D call. With 3 bases removed from V and 0 bases from J, the gap between germline ends came to 2 bases. The germline V gene has CDR1 MDHEN and CDR2 SYDVKM. This CDR3 has 13 amino acids. CDR3 in DNA: TGTGCCAGCAGTTTTTCGAACACCGGGGAGCTGTTTTTT. Its protein product is CASSFSNTGELFF.

The chain uses TRBV9 and TRBJ2-5; TRBD2 matches 11 bases. The germline V gene has CDR1 SGDLS and CDR2 YYNGEE. This CDR3 has 15 amino acids. V lost 1 base to trimming and J lost 5 bases; unmatched junction nucleotides: 4. DNA for the CDR3: TGTGCCAGCAGCGTACTAGCGGGGGGTTTGGAGACCCAGTACTTC. Amino acids: CASSVLAGGLETQYF.

The chain recombines TRBV19 with TRBJ2-5, with a weak D call TRBD1 (5 bases). V was shortened by 5 bases and J by 4 bases, with 8 bases between the two germline ends. Looked up from germline, CDR1 is LNHDA and CDR2 is SQIVND (reference sequence). The CDR3 sequence is 12 residues long. In DNA, the CDR3 is TGTGCCAGTAGTGCTAGGGGAGAGACCCAGTACTTC. This sequence encodes CASSARGETQYF.